The rows below give T cell receptor beta chains drawn from one sample of a study of blood T cell repertoires in COVID-19. Profiled with immunoSEQ multiplex PCR; TCRdb holds only in-frame clones, not every one. The profile shows 250,000 to 300,000 clones, roughly 90% of them singletons. Sequencing input: peripheral blood. Receptors were obtained from a man aged 40-50 years with acute or convalescent COVID-19. CDR3s leave out the opening cysteine and the closing phenylalanine or tryptophan.

12 TRBJ1-1 TRBV5-1 ASSPGGANPRAF
13 TRBJ1-3 TRBV5-1 ASSLVGGAGNTIY
13 TRBJ1-4 TRBV9 ASSVEAGANEKLF
12 TRBJ2-7 TRBV30 AWSAWDTTYEQY
12 TRBJ2-3 TRBV3-1/TRBV3-2 ASSHMSRPDTQY
13 TRBJ2-3 TRBV9 ASSVARAGRDTQY
15 TRBJ2-7 TRBV7-2 ASSLVGGTSGSYEQY
12 TRBJ2-3 TRBV2 ASSVARNTDTQY
14 TRBJ1-2 TRBV5-5 ASSLLTTRALYGYT
14 TRBJ2-4 TRBV5-6 ASSLDRGIVKNIQY
14 TRBJ2-1 TRBV19 ASSARDRISYNEQF
12 TRBJ2-2 TRBV6-1 ASSEQGNTGELF
14 TRBJ1-2 TRBV5-4 ASSLAGQGTNYGYT
15 TRBJ2-2 TRBV12-5 ASGLVYTGLKTGELF
12 TRBJ1-4 TRBV4-2 ASSLDRGREKLF
12 TRBJ1-1 TRBV9 ASSVADRYTEAF
10 TRBJ2-3 TRBV6-1 ATDSPGDTQY
12 TRBJ2-2 TRBV5-4 ASRLAGGNGELF
13 TRBJ2-2 TRBV12-5 ASGLPRQNTGELF
16 TRBJ2-6 TRBV6-1 ASSERSEVGSGANVLT
12 TRBJ1-5 TRBV4-1 ASSPETANQPQH
11 TRBJ2-3 TRBV4-2 ASSQDIRDTQY
13 TRBJ2-1 TRBV5-1 ASSLTGIWPNEQF
14 TRBJ1-1 TRBV5-1 ASSPDRGPLNTEAF
11 TRBJ2-7 TRBV7-9 ASSRTGGYEQY
12 TRBJ2-1 TRBV7-3 ASMVSDNHNEQF
13 TRBJ2-7 TRBV9 ASSGEGGQFYEQY
13 TRBJ2-1 TRBV7-8 ASRMGNPNSDEQF
11 TRBJ1-2 TRBV18 ASSSAQLYGYT
12 TRBJ1-1 TRBV6-4 ASSDSSGGTEAF
12 TRBJ1-2 TRBV3-1/TRBV3-2 ASSPAWRREGYT
12 TRBJ1-1 TRBV14 ATGTGGPNTEAF
12 TRBJ1-2 TRBV9 ASRKQGANYGYT
17 TRBJ1-6 TRBV11-3 ASSLGARAVWGFNSPLH
15 TRBJ1-1 TRBV4-1 ASSPPQGARDPNEAF
14 TRBJ1-2 TRBV10-2 ASSEGGFRGLYGYT
12 TRBJ2-2 TRBV5-1 ASSLTVVTGELF
14 TRBJ2-5 TRBV5-4 ASSPTSGGRRETQY
12 TRBJ2-7 TRBV6-1 ASSEQAASYEQY
14 TRBJ2-1 TRBV7-2 ASSFSGVRSYNEQF
13 TRBJ2-7 TRBV19 ASSTTGQGPYEQY
11 TRBJ2-1 TRBV5-1 ASSFTGVNEQF
12 TRBJ1-1 TRBV13 ASSLLGGNTEAF
13 TRBJ1-3 TRBV19 ASSLRQLVGNTIY
13 TRBJ1-2 TRBV7-9 ASSLGQGIQEGYT
14 TRBJ2-7 TRBV18 ASSPPQGGDGNEQY
9 TRBJ2-2 TRBV7-3 ASQDTGELF
9 TRBJ2-2 TRBV3-1/TRBV3-2 ASSLTGELF
11 TRBJ2-7 TRBV12-5 ASGLTAKNEQY